One sample yielded the 18 T cell receptor beta chains listed below, sequenced in a study of technical replicates of blood from a few donors. Assay used: immunoSEQ multiplex PCR; TCRdb lists only in-frame clones, some missing. This repertoire shows more than 90,000 clones, roughly 95% found once; its top ten account for roughly 0.2%. The sample consisted of T cells isolated from PBMCs. The receptors were sampled from a human donor in good health.

This chain joins TRBV28 and TRBJ2-7, with 7 bases matching TRBD1. The CDR3 length is 14 residues. V lost 8 bases to trimming and J lost 4 bases; unmatched junction nucleotides: 11. Per the germline V gene, CDR1 is MDHEN and CDR2 is SYDVKM. The CDR3: CASEEGGPVYEQYF. DNA for the CDR3: TGTGCCAGCGAGGAAGGGGGCCCGGTGTACGAGCAGTACTTC.

This clone was seen once. This chain links TRBV7-6 with TRBJ2-1; D might be TRBD2 (6 bases). Per germline, CDR1 SGHVS and CDR2 FNYEAQ. The CDR3 runs 16 residues. The ends were cut back, 5 bases at V and 3 bases at J, with 17 bases in the middle. Here the CDR3 reads CASSLMEGRYYNEQFF. For the CDR3, the DNA is TGTGCCAGCAGCCTCATGGAGGGGAGATACTACAATGAGCAGTTCTTC.

The rearrangement joins TRBV13 to TRBJ2-7; TRBD2 aligns across 16 bases. The CDR3 totals 16 residues. The V segment lost 4 bases and the J segment 3 bases; nucleotides outside the gene matches: 3. Looked up from germline, CDR1 is PRHDT and CDR2 is FYEKMQ (reference sequence). The CDR3 region has the DNA TGTGCCAGCAGCTCGGGACTAGCGGGAGGGTTCTACGAGCAGTACTTC. It encodes CASSSGLAGGFYEQYF.

This rearrangement joins TRBV5-1 to TRBJ2-7; 8 bases are a match to TRBD2. The V and J ends lost 7 bases and 2 bases, in that order; junction bases with no gene match: 11. Germline V gene sequence: CDR1 SGHRS, CDR2 YFSETQ. The CDR3 is made up of 15 amino acids. The CDR3 region is CASGINSGLAYEQYF. The CDR3 region has the DNA TGCGCCAGCGGTATTAATTCGGGACTAGCCTACGAGCAGTACTTC. Looking up the rest from reference TRBV5-1 and TRBJ2-7 gives the full variable domain: KAGVTQTPRYLIKTRGQQVTLSCSPISGHRSVSWYQQTPGQGLQFLFEYFSETQRNKGNFPGRFSGRQFSNSRSEMNVSTLELGDSALYLCASGINSGLAYEQYFGPGTRLTVT.

V is TRBV12-5 and J is TRBJ2-3, with TRBD2 as a possible D gene (6 bases). Trimming took off 2 bases at V and 0 bases at J, with 12 bases between the two ends. This CDR3 spans 16 amino acids. Germline V gene data show CDR1 as LGHNT and CDR2 as FRNRAP. The chain's CDR3 is CASGLLRAGSTDTQYF. The CDR3 bases are TGTGCTAGTGGTTTGCTTCGGGCGGGGAGCACAGATACGCAGTATTTT.

The rearrangement joins TRBV4-1 to TRBJ2-5; D possibly corresponds to TRBD1 (5 bases). The germline V and J ends were trimmed by 0 bases and 5 bases, with 16 bases remaining between them. Germline V lookup: CDR1 MGHRA, CDR2 YSYEKL. This CDR3 is 16 amino acids long. DNA for the CDR3: TGCGCCAGCAGCCAAGAAAGGGCAGGGTCGGGCGAGACCCAGTACTTC. Translated: CASSQERAGSGETQYF.

The chain has TRBV10-3 and TRBJ1-4; D is perhaps TRBD1 (5 bases). Germline V lookup: CDR1 ENHRY, CDR2 SYGVKD. This CDR3 has 12 amino acids. V gave up 8 bases and J gave up 4 bases, with 8 bases separating them. The DNA of the CDR3 is TGTGCCATCGCAGACAGTAATGAAAAACTGTTTTTT. Translated: CAIADSNEKLFF.

Note on this clone: Other DNA sequences in the same sample also yield this CDR3. The chain recombines TRBV5-1 with TRBJ1-4; weak D call: TRBD1 (6 bases). V was pared by 2 bases and J by 1 base, with 6 bases between. Germline V lookup: CDR1 SGHRS, CDR2 YFSETQ. The CDR3 runs to 14 residues. The CDR3 here is CASSLGGTNEKLFF. In DNA, the CDR3 is TGCGCCAGCAGCTTAGGGGGAACTAATGAAAAACTGTTTTTT. Drawing the rest from reference TRBV5-1 and TRBJ1-4, the complete variable domain is KAGVTQTPRYLIKTRGQQVTLSCSPISGHRSVSWYQQTPGQGLQFLFEYFSETQRNKGNFPGRFSGRQFSNSRSEMNVSTLELGDSALYLCASSLGGTNEKLFFGSGTQLSVL.

The chain has TRBV15 and TRBJ1-2; D unresolved. V was trimmed by 4 bases and J by 6 bases, leaving 9 bases between them. The CDR3 length is 12 residues. Germline-derived CDR1 and CDR2 are LNHNV and YYDKDF (reference sequence). This chain's CDR3 is CATSTSVDGYTF. The CDR3 bases are TGTGCCACCAGCACCTCAGTGGATGGCTACACCTTC. Variable domain in full (rest from reference TRBV15 and TRBJ1-2): DAMVIQNPRYQVTQFGKPVTLSCSQTLNHNVMYWYQQKSSQAPKLLFHYYDKDFNNEADTPDNFQSRRPNTSFCFLDIRSPGLGDTAMYLCATSTSVDGYTFGSGTRLTVV.

The V gene is TRBV9, the J gene TRBJ2-1; perhaps TRBD2 as D (7 bases). Trimming stripped 4 bases from V and 8 bases from J, with 22 bases between. This CDR3 has 16 amino acids. Germline V gene data show CDR1 as SGDLS and CDR2 as YYNGEE. CDR3 nucleotide sequence: TGTGCCAGCAGCCCGGTGGGGGGGGCCTTCGGGGATGAGCAGTTCTTC. Translating gives CASSPVGGAFGDEQFF. The full variable domain, its missing parts supplied by reference TRBV9 and TRBJ2-1, is DSGVTQTPKHLITATGQRVTLRCSPRSGDLSVYWYQQSLDQGLQFLIQYYNGEERAKGNILERFSAQQFPDLHSELNLSSLELGDSALYFCASSPVGGAFGDEQFFGPGTRLTVL.

This clone came up once. This chain connects TRBV7-9 to TRBJ2-5; D remains unclear. Trimming pared 3 bases from V and 2 bases from J, leaving 16 bases between. This CDR3 comprises 16 residues. Germline values: CDR1 SEHNR, CDR2 FQNEAQ (reference sequence). CDR3 protein: CASSFPVSKTQETQYF. In DNA, the CDR3 is TGTGCCAGCAGCTTCCCTGTCAGTAAAACACAAGAGACCCAGTACTTC.

The chain carries TRBV19 and TRBJ1-2; TRBD1 agrees at 8 bases. CDR3 length equals 14 residues. The junction had 12 bases not matched to a gene; V was cut back by 7 bases and J by 8 bases. Germline values: CDR1 LNHDA, CDR2 SQIVND (reference sequence). CDR3 DNA: TGTGCCAGTACCTCGGGACAGGCCCGATGGGGCTACACCTTC. Encoded protein: CASTSGQARWGYTF.

Here the CDR3 reads CASSYWRGVSYEQYF. CDR3 in DNA: TGTGCCAGCAGTTACTGGCGGGGAGTCTCCTACGAGCAGTACTTC. This chain links TRBV6-5 with TRBJ2-7, with D perhaps matching TRBD2 (6 bases). This CDR3 comprises 15 residues. Germline lookup yields CDR1 MNHEY and CDR2 SVGAGI. The V end was cut by 1 base, the J end by 0 bases, with 10 bases between.

This chain links TRBV28 with TRBJ2-7; D is possibly TRBD2 (6 bases). Germline CDR1 MDHEN, CDR2 SYDVKM. Trimming took 3 bases from V and 0 from J, leaving 9 bases between them. This CDR3 is 14 amino acids long. The CDR3 protein is CASSFSGYSYEQYF. CDR3 sequence (DNA): TGTGCCAGCAGTTTTAGCGGATACTCCTACGAGCAGTACTTC. Full variable domain (outside the CDR3, taken from reference TRBV28 and TRBJ2-7): DVKVTQSSRYLVKRTGEKVFLECVQDMDHENMFWYRQDPGLGLRLIYFSYDVKMKEKGDIPEGYSVSREKKERFSLILESASTNQTSMYLCASSFSGYSYEQYFGPGTRLTVT.

This clone is a singleton in its sample. The rearrangement uses TRBV6-5 and TRBJ1-4, with D uncertain. In germline, CDR1 is MNHEY, CDR2 SVGAGI. The CDR3 consists of 15 residues. V was pared by 0 bases and J by 7 bases, with 12 bases between. CDR3 region: CASSYSRVRGEKLFF. The CDR3 coding sequence is TGTGCCAGCAGTTACTCGCGGGTTCGTGGTGAAAAACTGTTTTTT.

This chain links TRBV5-1 with TRBJ2-3; D not resolved. The V gene lost 3 bases and the J gene lost 1 base, with 6 bases spanning the gap. The CDR3 contains 13 residues. From germline, CDR1 is SGHRS and CDR2 YFSETQ. The CDR3 spells CASSYGRTDTQYF. CDR3 bases: TGCGCCAGCAGCTACGGTCGCACAGATACGCAGTATTTT.

The V and J genes are TRBV5-1 and TRBJ2-3, with 10 positions matching TRBD1. CDR1 is SGHRS and CDR2 is YFSETQ in the germline V gene. This CDR3 is built from 16 residues. Trimming removed 1 base from V and 5 bases from J; junction bases left unmatched: 7. The CDR3 here is CASSLLGTGEGDTQYF. The DNA of the CDR3 is TGCGCCAGCAGCTTGTTGGGGACAGGGGAGGGAGATACGCAGTATTTT.

This chain uses TRBV5-4 with TRBJ1-3; tentative D call: TRBD1 (5 bases). In germline, CDR1 is SGHNT, CDR2 YYREEE (reference sequence). The CDR3 covers 14 residues. V was trimmed by 1 base and J by 4 bases, leaving 9 bases between them. In DNA, the CDR3 is TGTGCCAGCAGCTTGATAGGGGCCGGAAACACCATATATTTT. It yields the protein CASSLIGAGNTIYF.